Presented here are 20 T cell receptor beta chains from one specimen sequenced in a study of T cell responses to AZD1222 COVID-19 vaccine. Data came from immunoSEQ multiplex PCR; TCRdb stores just in-frame clones and leaves some out. The data show 90,000 to 110,000 clones, roughly nine tenths seen once. Sequences were derived from peripheral blood, sampled 28 days after the second AZD1222 dose. These receptors all stem from an adult who received the AZD1222 COVID-19 vaccine.

This clone was seen just once. This chain connects TRBV18 to TRBJ2-3; 9 bases map to TRBD2. V trimming: 2 bases; J trimming: 7 bases; junction bases outside the gene matches: 7. In germline, CDR1 is KGHSH, CDR2 LQKENI. The CDR3 runs 15 residues. This chain's CDR3 is CASSPTKAGGYTQYF. DNA for the CDR3: TGTGCCAGCTCACCAACTAAAGCGGGGGGCTATACGCAGTATTTT. Based on the CDR3 plus reference TRBV18 and TRBJ2-3, the full variable domain is NAGVMQNPRHLVRRRGQEARLRCSPMKGHSHVYWYRQLPEEGLKFMVYLQKENIIDESGMPKERFSAEFPKEGPSILRIQQVVRGDSAAYFCASSPTKAGGYTQYFGPGTRLTVL.

This chain connects TRBV9 to TRBJ2-1; D possibly corresponds to TRBD2 (5 bases). Germline CDR1 is SGDLS and CDR2 is YYNGEE. The CDR3 length is 16 residues. With 4 bases removed from V and 0 bases from J, the gap between germline ends came to 14 bases. CDR3 DNA: TGTGCCAGCAGCCAACTTAGCCGGGGCTCCTACAATGAGCAGTTCTTC. It translates to CASSQLSRGSYNEQFF.

The rearrangement joins TRBV29-1 to TRBJ2-1; D is uncertain. V was shortened by 7 bases and J by 5 bases, with 9 bases between the two germline ends. Germline V gives CDR1 SQVTM, CDR2 ANQGSEA. This CDR3 region has 11 residues. The CDR3, as DNA: TGCAGCGCCTTTGACAACAATGAGCAGTTCTTC. Protein sequence: CSAFDNNEQFF.

This chain links TRBV7-6 with TRBJ2-1, with D tentatively TRBD2 (6 bases). The germline CDR1 and CDR2 sequences are SGHVS and FNYEAQ. V was cut by 0 bases and J by 0 bases, with 12 bases left in between. This CDR3 is 17 amino acids long. The CDR3 region is CASSLALASDSYNEQFF. In DNA form, the CDR3 reads TGTGCCAGCAGCTTAGCGCTGGCTAGCGACTCCTACAATGAGCAGTTCTTC.

This clone has only one observation. The rearrangement uses TRBV19 and TRBJ2-5, with D possibly matching TRBD2 (6 bases). The germline V and J ends were trimmed by 3 bases and 5 bases, with 7 bases remaining between them. Germline CDR1 LNHDA, CDR2 SQIVND (reference sequence). CDR3 length: 12 amino acids. CDR3 DNA sequence: TGTGCCAGTAGTATCCGGGGGGAGACCCAGTACTTC. Protein: CASSIRGETQYF.

The chain couples TRBV5-6 to TRBJ2-1; 9 nucleotides line up with TRBD2. CDR1 and CDR2 from the germline V gene are SGHDT and YYEEEE. CDR3 size: 15 residues. Germline trimming cut 4 bases from V and 6 bases from J; bases unmatched to any gene: 8. The CDR3 here is CASSASGRRGNEQFF. CDR3 DNA sequence: TGTGCCAGCAGCGCGAGCGGGAGGAGGGGCAATGAGCAGTTCTTC.

This chain joins TRBV28 and TRBJ1-6, with unresolved D. The CDR3 contains 15 residues. Germline CDR1 reads MDHEN; CDR2 reads SYDVKM. With 5 bases removed from V and 9 bases from J, the gap between germline ends came to 17 bases. CDR3 in amino acids: CASSRKKGEGSPLHF. The CDR3 DNA reads as TGTGCCAGCAGTCGTAAGAAGGGCGAGGGTTCACCCCTCCACTTT. Using reference TRBV28 and TRBJ1-6 for the parts outside the CDR3, the full variable domain is DVKVTQSSRYLVKRTGEKVFLECVQDMDHENMFWYRQDPGLGLRLIYFSYDVKMKEKGDIPEGYSVSREKKERFSLILESASTNQTSMYLCASSRKKGEGSPLHFGNGTRLTVT.

The V gene is TRBV28, the J gene TRBJ2-2; 12 bases align to TRBD2. Germline CDR1 MDHEN, CDR2 SYDVKM. Unmatched junction bases numbered 13, after V lost 4 bases and J lost 4 bases. This CDR3 spans 19 amino acids. The CDR3 region has the DNA TGTGCCAGCAGTTCCTACATCGAGACTAGCGGGAGAAGCACCGGGGAGCTGTTTTTT. It is translated as CASSSYIETSGRSTGELFF.

J is TRBJ1-6 and V is TRBV30, with unresolved D. The germline gives CDR1 GTSNPN, CDR2 SVGIG (reference sequence). Trimming removed 0 bases from V and 8 bases from J, with 11 bases in between. The CDR3 extends over 14 amino acids. The CDR3 DNA is TGTGCCTGGAGTGTAGGGCAGGCTTATTCACCCCTCCACTTT. Protein: CAWSVGQAYSPLHF.

The rearrangement links TRBV19 to TRBJ2-5; D remains unclear. Germline CDR1 LNHDA, CDR2 SQIVND (reference sequence). The CDR3 has 14 amino acids. Trimming shortened V by 1 base and J by 2 bases, and 8 bases separated the two germline ends. The CDR3 region has the DNA TGTGCCAGTAGTATAGGTAGAACACAAGAGACCCAGTACTTC. Amino acids: CASSIGRTQETQYF.

V and J are TRBV4-1 and TRBJ2-3; D gene uncertain. V was pared by 0 bases and J by 2 bases, with 9 bases between. The length of the CDR3 is 15 residues. Germline CDR1 and CDR2: MGHRA and YSYEKL. The CDR3 loop reads CASSQDLRVTDTQYF. The CDR3, as DNA: TGCGCCAGCAGCCAAGATCTCCGTGTCACAGATACGCAGTATTTT.

This clone was recorded only once. This chain joins TRBV28 and TRBJ1-5; D gene uncertain. The V gene lost 6 bases and the J gene lost 0 bases, with 9 bases spanning the gap. This CDR3 spans 14 amino acids. CDR1 and CDR2 (germline): MDHEN, SYDVKM. The CDR3: CASSPGSSNQPQHF. For the CDR3, the DNA is TGTGCCAGCAGCCCCGGGAGTAGCAATCAGCCCCAGCATTTT.

V usage is TRBV28 and J usage is TRBJ2-5, with no clear D. Trimming took 3 bases from V and 2 from J, leaving 10 bases between them. The CDR3 totals 14 residues. CDR1 and CDR2 (germline): MDHEN, SYDVKM. The DNA for the CDR3 is TGTGCCAGCAGTTTGAGGCTGCTGCAAGAGACCCAGTACTTC. The encoded protein is CASSLRLLQETQYF.

The rearrangement joins TRBV6-6 to TRBJ1-5; no clear D gene. CDR1 MNHNY and CDR2 SVGAGI come from the germline V gene (reference sequence). Between the trimmed V and J ends, which lost 0 bases and 0 bases, there was a span of 6 bases. The CDR3 runs to 15 residues. The CDR3 protein is CASSYSMGSNQPQHF. CDR3 nucleotides: TGTGCCAGCAGTTACTCGATGGGTAGCAATCAGCCCCAGCATTTT.

V and J are TRBV30 and TRBJ1-3; the D gene is possibly TRBD1 (5 bases). CDR1 GTSNPN and CDR2 SVGIG come from the germline V gene (reference sequence). V was trimmed by 0 bases and J by 2 bases, leaving 11 bases between them. CDR3 length: 15 residues. The CDR3 sequence: CAWSVLQGAGNTIYF. The CDR3 bases are TGTGCCTGGAGTGTACTCCAGGGAGCTGGAAACACCATATATTTT.

The chain is built from TRBV18 and TRBJ2-5; D ambiguous. The CDR3 runs to 11 residues. The V gene's germline CDR1 is KGHSH and CDR2 LQKENI. The V gene lost 5 bases and the J gene lost 5 bases, with 6 bases spanning the gap. The DNA of the CDR3 is TGTGCCAGCTCAGCCGGGGAGACCCAGTACTTC. Amino acids: CASSAGETQYF.

This clone is a singleton in its sample. The chain links TRBV12-5 to TRBJ2-7, with TRBD1 as a possible D gene (6 bases). Between the trimmed V and J ends, which lost 6 bases and 6 bases, there was a span of 15 bases. The CDR3 is made up of 13 amino acids. Germline V lookup: CDR1 LGHNT, CDR2 FRNRAP. CDR3 loop: CASGAGTQGEQYF. The CDR3 nucleotides are TGTGCTAGTGGCGCCGGGACACAGGGCGAGCAGTACTTC. Full variable domain (outside the CDR3, taken from reference TRBV12-5 and TRBJ2-7): DARVTQTPRHKVTEMGQEVTMRCQPILGHNTVFWYRQTMMQGLELLAYFRNRAPLDDSGMPKDRFSAEMPDATLATLKIQPSEPRDSAVYFCASGAGTQGEQYFGPGTRLTVT.

This clone showed up just a few times. The chain is built from TRBV2 and TRBJ1-3; D is undetermined. CDR3 length equals 15 residues. The V and J ends lost 9 bases and 0 bases respectively, with 15 bases between them. CDR1 is SNHLY, CDR2 FYNNEI, per germline. The CDR3 protein is CASTFTQISGNTIYF. The CDR3 nucleotides read TGTGCCAGTACCTTCACACAGATCTCTGGAAACACCATATATTTT.

V usage is TRBV5-1 and J usage is TRBJ2-3, with 11 bases identical to TRBD2. Looked up from germline, CDR1 is SGHRS and CDR2 is YFSETQ. Trimming at V came to 2 bases and at J to 6 bases, leaving 5 bases not matched to a gene. There are 15 residues in the CDR3. CDR3 residues: CASSLTSGSKDTQYF. DNA of the CDR3: TGCGCCAGCAGCTTAACTAGCGGGAGTAAGGATACGCAGTATTTT.

The chain recombines TRBV7-2 with TRBJ2-7, with D uncertain. The germline CDR1 and CDR2 sequences are SGHTA and FQGNSA. The length of the CDR3 is 14 residues. The V gene lost 6 bases and the J gene lost 5 bases, with 17 bases spanning the gap. The CDR3 region has the DNA TGTGCCAGCAGTCCCTCTCGAGTTCTGGACGAGCAGTACTTC. Encoded protein: CASSPSRVLDEQYF.